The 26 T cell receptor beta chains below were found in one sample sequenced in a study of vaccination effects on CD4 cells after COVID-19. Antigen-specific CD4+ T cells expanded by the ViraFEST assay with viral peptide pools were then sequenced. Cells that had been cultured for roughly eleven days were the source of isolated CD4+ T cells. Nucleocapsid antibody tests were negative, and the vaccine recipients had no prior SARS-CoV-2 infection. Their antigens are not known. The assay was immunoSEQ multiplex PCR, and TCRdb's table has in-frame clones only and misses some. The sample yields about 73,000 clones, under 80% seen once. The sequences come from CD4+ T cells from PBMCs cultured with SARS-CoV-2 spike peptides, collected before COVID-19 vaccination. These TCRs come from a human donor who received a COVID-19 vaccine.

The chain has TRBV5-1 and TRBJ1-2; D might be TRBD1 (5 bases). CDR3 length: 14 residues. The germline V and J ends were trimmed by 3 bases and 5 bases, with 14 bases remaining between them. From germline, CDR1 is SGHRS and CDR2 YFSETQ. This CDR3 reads CASSSDSEPYGYTF. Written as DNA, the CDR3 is TGCGCCAGCAGCTCCGACAGCGAGCCATATGGCTACACCTTC.

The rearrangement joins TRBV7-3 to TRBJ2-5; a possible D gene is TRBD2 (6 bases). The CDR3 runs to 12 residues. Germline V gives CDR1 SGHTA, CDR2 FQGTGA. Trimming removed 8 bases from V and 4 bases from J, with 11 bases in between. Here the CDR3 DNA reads TGTGCCAGCGGAGGGCACCGAGAGACCCAGTACTTC. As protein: CASGGHRETQYF.

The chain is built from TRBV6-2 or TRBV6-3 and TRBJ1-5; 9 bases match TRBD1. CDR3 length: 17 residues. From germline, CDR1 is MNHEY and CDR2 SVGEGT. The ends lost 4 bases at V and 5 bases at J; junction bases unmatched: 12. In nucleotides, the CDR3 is TGTGCCAGCAGTTCAATTTTTGGGACAGGGATCGATCAGCCCCAGCATTTT. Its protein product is CASSSIFGTGIDQPQHF.

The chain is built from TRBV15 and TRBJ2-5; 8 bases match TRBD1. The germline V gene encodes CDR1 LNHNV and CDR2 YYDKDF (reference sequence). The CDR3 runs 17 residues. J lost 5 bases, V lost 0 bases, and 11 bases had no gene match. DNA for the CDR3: TGTGCCACCAGCAGAGATAAACTGGACAGGGCCGTTGAGACCCAGTACTTC. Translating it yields CATSRDKLDRAVETQYF.

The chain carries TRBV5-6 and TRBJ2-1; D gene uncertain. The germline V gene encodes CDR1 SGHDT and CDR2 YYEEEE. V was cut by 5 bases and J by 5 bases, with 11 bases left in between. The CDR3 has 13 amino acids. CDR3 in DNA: TGTGCCAGCAGTCCGACTGTAAACAATGAGCAGTTCTTC. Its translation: CASSPTVNNEQFF.

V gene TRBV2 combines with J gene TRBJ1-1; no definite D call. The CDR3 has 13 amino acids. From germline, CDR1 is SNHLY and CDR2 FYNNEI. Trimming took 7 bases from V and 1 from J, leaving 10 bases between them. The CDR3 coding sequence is TGTGCCAGCAAATCGGAACAGAACACTGAAGCTTTCTTT. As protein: CASKSEQNTEAFF.

In DNA, the CDR3 is TGTGCCACCAGCGCGGCGGGGACAGATACGCAGTATTTT. Protein sequence: CATSAAGTDTQYF. The chain has TRBV24-1 and TRBJ2-3; possibly TRBD2 for D (6 bases). The germline V and J ends were trimmed by 7 bases and 3 bases, with 10 bases remaining between them. The CDR3 extends over 13 amino acids. The germline gives CDR1 KGHDR, CDR2 SFDVKD.

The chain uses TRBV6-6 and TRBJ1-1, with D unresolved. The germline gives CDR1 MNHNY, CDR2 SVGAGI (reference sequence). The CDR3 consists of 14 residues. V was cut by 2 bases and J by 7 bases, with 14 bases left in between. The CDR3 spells CASSYRGLDGEAFF. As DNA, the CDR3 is TGTGCCAGCAGTTACCGAGGGTTGGACGGTGAAGCTTTCTTT.

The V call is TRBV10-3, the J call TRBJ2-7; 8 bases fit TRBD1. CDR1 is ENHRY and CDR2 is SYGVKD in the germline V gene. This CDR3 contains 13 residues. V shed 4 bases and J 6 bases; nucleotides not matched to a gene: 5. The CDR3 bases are TGTGCCATCAGTGTAGGACAGGGTTCCGAGCAGTACGTC. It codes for CAISVGQGSEQYV.

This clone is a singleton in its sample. Here the CDR3 DNA reads TGTGCCAGCAGGCGACTAGGAGGAAACACCATATATTTT. Translating it yields CASRRLGGNTIYF. This sequence joins TRBV12-3 or TRBV12-4 and TRBJ1-3, with D uncertain. The ends were cut back, 6 bases at V and 4 bases at J, with 10 bases in the middle. CDR3 length: 13 amino acids.

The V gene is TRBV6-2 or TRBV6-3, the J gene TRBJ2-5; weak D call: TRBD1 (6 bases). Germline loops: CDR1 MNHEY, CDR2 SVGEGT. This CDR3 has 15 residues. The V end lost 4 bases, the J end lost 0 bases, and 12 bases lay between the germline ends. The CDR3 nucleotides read TGTGCCAGCAGTTCCCAAACAGGGTACCAAGAGACCCAGTACTTC. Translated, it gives CASSSQTGYQETQYF.

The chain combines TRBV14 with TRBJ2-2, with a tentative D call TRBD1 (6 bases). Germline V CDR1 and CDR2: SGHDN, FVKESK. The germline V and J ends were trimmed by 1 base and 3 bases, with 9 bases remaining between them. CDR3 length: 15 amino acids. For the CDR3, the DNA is TGTGCCAGCAGCCAAGTTTACAGGGACACCGGGGAGCTGTTTTTT. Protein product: CASSQVYRDTGELFF.

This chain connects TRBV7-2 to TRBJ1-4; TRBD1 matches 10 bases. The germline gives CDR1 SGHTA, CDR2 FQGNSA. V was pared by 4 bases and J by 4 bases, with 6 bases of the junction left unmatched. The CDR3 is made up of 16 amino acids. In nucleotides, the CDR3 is TGTGCCAGCAGCTCGGACAGGGGGTGGGGTAATGAAAAACTGTTTTTT. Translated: CASSSDRGWGNEKLFF.

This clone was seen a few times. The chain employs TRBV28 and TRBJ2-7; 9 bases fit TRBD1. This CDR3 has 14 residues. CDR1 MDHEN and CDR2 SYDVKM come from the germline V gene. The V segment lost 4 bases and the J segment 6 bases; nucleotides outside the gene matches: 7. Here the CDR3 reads CASSSPGQGTEQYV. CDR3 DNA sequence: TGTGCCAGCAGTTCGCCGGGACAGGGAACCGAGCAGTACGTC.

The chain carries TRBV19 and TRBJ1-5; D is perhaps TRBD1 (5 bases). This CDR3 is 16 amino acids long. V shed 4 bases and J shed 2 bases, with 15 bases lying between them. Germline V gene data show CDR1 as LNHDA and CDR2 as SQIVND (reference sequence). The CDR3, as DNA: TGTGCCAGTAGTACCCTACGGGGGAGCGGCAATCAGCCCCAGCATTTT. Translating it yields CASSTLRGSGNQPQHF.

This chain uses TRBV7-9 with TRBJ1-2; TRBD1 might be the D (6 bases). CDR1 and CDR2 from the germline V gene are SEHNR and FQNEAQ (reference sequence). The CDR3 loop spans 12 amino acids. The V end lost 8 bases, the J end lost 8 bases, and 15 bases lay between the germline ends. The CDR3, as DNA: TGTGCCAGCGGTATACAGGGAGGCGGCTACACCTTC. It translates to CASGIQGGGYTF.

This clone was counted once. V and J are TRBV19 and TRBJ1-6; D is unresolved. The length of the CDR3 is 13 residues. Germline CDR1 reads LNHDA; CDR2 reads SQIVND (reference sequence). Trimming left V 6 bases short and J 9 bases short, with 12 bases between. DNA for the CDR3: TGTGCCAGTAGGGATCAGGCGCTTTCACCCCTCCACTTT. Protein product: CASRDQALSPLHF.

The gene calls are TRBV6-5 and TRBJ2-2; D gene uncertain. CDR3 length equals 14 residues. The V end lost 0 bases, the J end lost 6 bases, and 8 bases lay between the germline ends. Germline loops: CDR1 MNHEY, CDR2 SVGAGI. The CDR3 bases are TGTGCCAGCAGTTACTCAAGAGCGTCCGGGGAGCTGTTTTTT. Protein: CASSYSRASGELFF.

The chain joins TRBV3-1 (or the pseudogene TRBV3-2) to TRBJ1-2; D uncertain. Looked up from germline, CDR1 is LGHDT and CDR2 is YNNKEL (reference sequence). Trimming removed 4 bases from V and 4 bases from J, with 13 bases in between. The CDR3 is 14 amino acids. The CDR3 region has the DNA TGTGCCAGCAGCCTTAGGGAGGGAACCTATGGCTACACCTTC. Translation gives CASSLREGTYGYTF.

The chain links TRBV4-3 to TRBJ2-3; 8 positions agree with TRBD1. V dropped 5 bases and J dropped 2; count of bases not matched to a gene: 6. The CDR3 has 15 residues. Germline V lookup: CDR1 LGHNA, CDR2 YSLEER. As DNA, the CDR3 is TGCGCCAGCAGCTTACCGGGACAGGACACAGATACGCAGTATTTT. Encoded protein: CASSLPGQDTDTQYF.

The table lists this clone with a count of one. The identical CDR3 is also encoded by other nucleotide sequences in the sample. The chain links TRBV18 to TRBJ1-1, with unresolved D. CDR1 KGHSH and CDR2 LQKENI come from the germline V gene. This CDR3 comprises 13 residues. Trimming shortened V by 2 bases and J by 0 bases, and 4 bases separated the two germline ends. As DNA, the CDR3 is TGTGCCAGCTCACCAGGGATGAACACTGAAGCTTTCTTT. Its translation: CASSPGMNTEAFF.

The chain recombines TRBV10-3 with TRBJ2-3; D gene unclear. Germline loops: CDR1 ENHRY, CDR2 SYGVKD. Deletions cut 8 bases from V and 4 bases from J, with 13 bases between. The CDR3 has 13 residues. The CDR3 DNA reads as TGTGCCATCTCGTTAAGAGGCGCAGATACGCAGTATTTT. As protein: CAISLRGADTQYF.

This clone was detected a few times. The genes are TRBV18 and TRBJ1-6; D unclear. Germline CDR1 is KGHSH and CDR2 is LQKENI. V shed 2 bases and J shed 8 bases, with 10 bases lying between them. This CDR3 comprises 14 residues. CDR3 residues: CASSPGGYDSPLHF. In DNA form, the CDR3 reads TGTGCCAGCTCACCAGGAGGATACGATTCACCCCTCCACTTT.

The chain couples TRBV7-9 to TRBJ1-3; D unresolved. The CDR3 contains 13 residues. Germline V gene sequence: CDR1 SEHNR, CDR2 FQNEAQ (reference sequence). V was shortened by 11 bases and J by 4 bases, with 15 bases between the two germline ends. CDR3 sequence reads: CAGRTSPGNTIYF. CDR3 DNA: TGTGCCGGAAGGACTTCTCCCGGAAACACCATATATTTT.

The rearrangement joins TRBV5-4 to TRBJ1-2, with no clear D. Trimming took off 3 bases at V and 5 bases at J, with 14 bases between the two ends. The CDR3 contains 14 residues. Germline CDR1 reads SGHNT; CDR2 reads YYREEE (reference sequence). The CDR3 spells CASSSGGSPYGYTF. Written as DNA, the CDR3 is TGTGCCAGCAGCTCTGGTGGCTCCCCTTATGGCTACACCTTC.

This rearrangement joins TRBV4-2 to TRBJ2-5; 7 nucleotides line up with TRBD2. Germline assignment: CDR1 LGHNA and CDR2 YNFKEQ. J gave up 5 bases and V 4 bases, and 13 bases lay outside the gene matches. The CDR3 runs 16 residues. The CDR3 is CASSRTGQRGGETQYF. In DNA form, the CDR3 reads TGTGCCAGCAGCCGAACAGGACAAAGGGGAGGGGAGACCCAGTACTTC.